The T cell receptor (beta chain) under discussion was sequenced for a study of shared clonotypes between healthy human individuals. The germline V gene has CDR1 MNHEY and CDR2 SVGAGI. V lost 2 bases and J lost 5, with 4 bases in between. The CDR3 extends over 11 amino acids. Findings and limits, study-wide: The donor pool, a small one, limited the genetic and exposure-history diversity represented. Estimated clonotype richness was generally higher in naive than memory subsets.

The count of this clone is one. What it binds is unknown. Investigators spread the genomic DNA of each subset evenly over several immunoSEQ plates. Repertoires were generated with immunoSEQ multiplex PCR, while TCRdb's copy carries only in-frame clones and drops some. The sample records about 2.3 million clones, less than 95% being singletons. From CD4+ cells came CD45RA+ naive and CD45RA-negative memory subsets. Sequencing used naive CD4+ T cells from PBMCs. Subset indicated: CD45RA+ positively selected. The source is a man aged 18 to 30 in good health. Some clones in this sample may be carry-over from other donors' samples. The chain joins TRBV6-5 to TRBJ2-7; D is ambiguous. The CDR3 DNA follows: TGTGCCAGCAGTTACGCCCACGAGCAGTACTTC. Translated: CASSYAHEQYF.